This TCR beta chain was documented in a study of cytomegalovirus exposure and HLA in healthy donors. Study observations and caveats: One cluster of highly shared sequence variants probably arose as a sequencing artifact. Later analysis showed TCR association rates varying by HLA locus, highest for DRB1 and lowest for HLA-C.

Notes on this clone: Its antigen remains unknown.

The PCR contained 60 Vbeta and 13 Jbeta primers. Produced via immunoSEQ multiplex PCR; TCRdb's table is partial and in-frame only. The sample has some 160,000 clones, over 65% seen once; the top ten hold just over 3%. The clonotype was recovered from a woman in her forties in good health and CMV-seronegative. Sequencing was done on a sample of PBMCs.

The CDR3 sequence is CASSEGQPNTEAFF. In DNA, the CDR3 is TGTGCCAGCAGTGAGGGACAGCCGAACACTGAAGCTTTCTTT. The genes are TRBV2 and TRBJ1-1; TRBD1 matches 7 bases. Germline CDR1 is SNHLY and CDR2 is FYNNEI. The CDR3 runs 14 residues. J gave up 1 base and V 3 bases, and 2 bases lay outside the gene matches.